This TCR beta chain was observed in a study of long-term antiretroviral therapy in people with HIV (dated by TCRdb to between 2021 and 2024). Regarding the study in general: The earliest samples were collected roughly a decade before the 2015 WHO recommendation for immediate ART, at a time when ART was usually postponed until CD4 counts fell. Test extractions of a monoclonal T-cell line alongside 30 or so polyclonal samples showed no cross-contamination during QIAcube processing. The cohort contributed roughly 190 cryopreserved PBMC samples from 25 to 35 adults with confirmed HIV infection, collected serially over a mean of around 6 years (range 1-12). A retrospective serial study tested whether ART initiation and durable HIV suppression were associated with changes in peripheral blood TRB repertoire composition and diversity. About 35% of the 30 participants with HIV were female.

With regard to this clone: Its recognized antigen is unknown. No much larger clone is present one base from it, and per-base qualities are unavailable.

Summary of the overall study and its limitations: HIV repertoires had narrower CDR3 length ranges than controls, and the network structure suggested an antigen-experienced repertoire that shifted only slightly toward naive after ART. Starting ART was linked to a significant rise in TRB diversity, yet even with long-term ART the diversity remained significantly lower than in transplant donor controls. At every time point, the repertoire was dominated by expanded TRB clones first identified before ART initiation, although this dominance fluctuated and, in many PLHIV, declined after ART. Limited PBMC availability meant only the TCR beta chain was sequenced, without alpha chain pairing. Unsorted PBMC were profiled instead of sorted CD4+ and CD8+ T cells because pre-ART samples had limited cell numbers. The samples span the years 2004 to 2017, and the ART regimens used may be less effective than current regimens. No data were available on ART adherence, viral resistance or therapy changes, limiting inferences about post-ART repertoire changes.

Sequencing of the TRB variable region was done with the immunoSEQ hsTCRB v3.0 assay at survey level resolution. A depth of about 35,000-50,000 T-cell genomes per sample was targeted for TRB sequencing. Pooled TRB libraries were sequenced on an Illumina MiSeq with a v3 150-cycle kit. On the authors' methods: Repertoire analysis ran in R within a reproducible Nextflow workflow covering QC, data transformation and analysis. LymphoSeq2, an R package for exploring AIRR-Seq data, was used to implement the custom analyses. After excluding several samples that yielded fewer than 5000 total TRB sequences, 188 HIV repertoires remained for analysis. Among the roughly 200 retained HIV repertoires, about 59 were collected before ART initiation and roughly 130 were collected after ART initiation. Repertoires were downsampled to 5000 TRB nucleotide sequences, and summary statistics were averaged over 100 downsampling iterations. The analysis kept only TRB sequences whose CDR3 regions were at least seven amino acids long. Diversity was measured with a Shannon entropy-derived clonality score and the Gini coefficient. In repertoire networks, the top 5000 CDR3 amino acid sequences were linked whenever an edit distance of one separated two sequences. Antigen specificity groups and MHC restriction were predicted for TRB CDR3 amino acid sequences with GLIPH2. To flag known CMV, EBV, HIV or tissue antigen associations, CDR3 amino acid sequences were matched against VDJdb and McPAS-TCR. Pre-ART, post-ART and control groups were compared with Wilcoxon signed-rank tests and Holm-Bonferroni correction. The table comes from immuneACCESS by way of TCRdb, which keeps in-frame sequences with V and J called. Part of the clones is missing from these tables; in studies checked, under half for an unresolved V gene and the rest for unknown reasons. That table supplies the V and J calls and clone size; D and trimming were determined from the DNA. The sample includes roughly 28,000 clones, with more than 75% observed a single time. Together, the top ten hold over 3.5% of the sample.

Inclusion was restricted to participants for whom at least one PBMC sample before ART initiation and at least two post-ART samples were available. Every participant with HIV received treatment in the United States of America. Before DNA extraction, cryopreserved samples containing roughly 1-11 million PBMC were thawed and washed. At the time of the earliest PBMC sample, participants with HIV were aged between about 23 and 55 years. Per participant, PBMC samples came from 1-4 timepoints prior to ART initiation and 2-8 timepoints following ART initiation, for a median of 7 samples. Serial HIV viral load, CD4+ T-cell count, ART history and demographic data were obtained for every participant. Genomic DNA was extracted from unsorted PBMC with a Qiagen kit on a QIAcube, with processing performed in batches of 12 samples. V is reduced by 0 bases and J by 1 base, leaving a spacing of 7 bases between them. The CDR3 has 15 amino acids, counting the end cysteine and phenylalanine. The retained sequence is limited to the CDR3, 45 bases, with the frame set at the first base. CDR1 and CDR2 were assigned from the germline V gene (reference sequence) as MNHNY and SVGAGI.

The TCR originated in a woman aged 18-29 years with HIV. The starting material was unsorted PBMCs, obtained 0.5 years after starting antiretroviral therapy. This sequence uses TRBV6-6 and TRBJ1-5; no D gene call is confident. This receptor has the CDR3 CASSYSLGSNQPQHF. In nucleotide form, the sequence is TGTGCCAGCAGTTACTCGTTAGGGAGCAATCAGCCCCAGCATTTT.